This TCR beta chain was recorded in a study of PD-L1 blockade in urothelial cancer (dated by TCRdb to the late 2010s). About the full investigation: Every patient began therapy in the mid-2010s and was given atezolizumab 1,200 mg intravenously every 3 weeks. TCR sequencing covered pretreatment tumor samples and matched, serially collected peripheral blood taken before and after atezolizumab treatment. An ECOG performance status of 0 or 1 was recorded for the patients, and 0 to 3 prior chemotherapy regimens had been received by the patients. Pretreatment blood TCR-seq was available for around 29 patients, at least one posttreatment blood collection was obtained for some 25 patients, and tumor TCR-seq was available for some 25 patients. In the same patients who had TCR sequencing, pretreatment tumors also underwent whole exome sequencing and RNA sequencing. Durable clinical benefit was defined as progression-free survival longer than 6 months, and TCR features were also tested against progression-free and overall survival. Durable clinical benefit was achieved by nine patients but not by the remaining 20. The study was an exploratory multi-omic analysis of somatic, immune and clinical correlates of response to PD-L1 blockade with atezolizumab in urothelial cancer. Blood samples were analyzed 3 weeks after the start of treatment (second dose) and 6 weeks after the start of treatment. About 85% of the 29 patients were males with bladder-origin urothelial cancer, and 18 of 29 reported a prior smoking history. Blood samples gave a median of around 140,000 T cells and tens of thousands of unique TCRs, with a median clonality of about 0.078. Study-level results and caveats: Patients with durable benefit showed greater expansion of tumor-associated TCR clones in peripheral blood 3 weeks after starting treatment (n of about 20, p = 0.022). Because the sample size was small (n = 29) and many of the analyses were exploratory, the results are meant to be hypothesis-generating. Improved progression-free and overall survival was associated with having pretreatment peripheral blood TCR clonality below the median.

Looking up the germline V gene yields CDR1 SGHRS and CDR2 YFSETQ. V gives up 0 bases and J gives up 2 bases, and the segment between their germline ends measures 9 bases. Inclusive of the bounding cysteine and phenylalanine, the CDR3 is 14 residues long. Just the 42-base CDR3 DNA is kept, in frame starting at base 1. Synthetic TCR analog templates were spiked into each PCR to estimate absolute template abundance from read counts. The immunoSEQ assay was used to amplify TCRbeta CDR3 regions from genomic DNA with bias-controlled V and J gene primers. Sequencing of rearranged TCRbeta segments was done at approximately 20X coverage. In the authors' own workflow: Clustering was used to correct sequencing errors, and CDR3s were annotated against IMGT to assign V, D and J genes. Only productive TCRbeta rearrangements were used in downstream analyses, excluding out-of-frame or stop-codon sequences. Clonality was calculated as one minus the Shannon entropy normalized by the log of the number of unique productive sequences. Clones differing between time points or between blood and tumor were identified by Fisher's exact test with Benjamini-Hochberg correction at adjusted p below 0.01. TCRdb holds this immuneACCESS table with in-frame rearrangements only. Some clones are missing; in checked studies, unresolved V genes explain under half, and the rest has no known cause. V, J and clone size were drawn from that table, and D and trimming were deduced from the DNA. The sample has about 43,000 clones on record, approximately 80% of them singletons. The ten largest clones take up roughly 17% of the sample.

Note on this clone: It has no known antigen specificity. No much larger clone is present one base from it, and per-base qualities are unavailable.

The time point label corresponds to: pretreatment peripheral blood. A total of about 31 patients with locally advanced or metastatic urothelial carcinoma, treated at Memorial Sloan Kettering on a trial protocol, made up the cohort. Peripheral blood mononuclear cells were collected pretreatment and during treatment, with between 1 and 8 total time points obtained per patient. The Qiagen DNeasy Blood extraction kit was used to purify genomic DNA from total PBMCs and from tumor samples. PBMCs were collected pretreatment and during treatment, and were isolated and stored as previously described. This receptor was obtained from a man aged 55 to 69 with urothelial cancer. The rearrangement combines TRBV5-1 with TRBJ2-7; matching of 5 bases hints at TRBD1 as the D gene. Sequencing used PBMCs, obtained around atezolizumab (anti-PD-L1) treatment. CDR3 region: CASSLVPGTYEQYF. Read as DNA, the sequence is TGCGCCAGCAGCTTGGTACCAGGGACCTACGAGCAGTACTTC.